The subject of this entry is one T cell receptor beta chain. This specimen comes from a study of shared T cell receptors in the human thymus. The table came from immunoSEQ multiplex PCR; TCRdb's copy has only in-frame clones and leaves some out. The table lists about 380,000 clones, 85% to 95% of them singletons. Trimming took 5 bases from V and 8 from J; bases not matched to a gene: 7. The CDR3 runs to 14 residues. Germline CDR1 and CDR2: MNHNY and SVGAGI (reference sequence). V and J are TRBV6-6 and TRBJ1-3; 9 bases are a match to TRBD1. The origin of this receptor is a human donor. Sequenced input: thymocytes. CDR3 bases: TGTGCCAGCAGTACACAGGGGGCAAAAGACACCATATATTTT. It translates to CASSTQGAKDTIYF.